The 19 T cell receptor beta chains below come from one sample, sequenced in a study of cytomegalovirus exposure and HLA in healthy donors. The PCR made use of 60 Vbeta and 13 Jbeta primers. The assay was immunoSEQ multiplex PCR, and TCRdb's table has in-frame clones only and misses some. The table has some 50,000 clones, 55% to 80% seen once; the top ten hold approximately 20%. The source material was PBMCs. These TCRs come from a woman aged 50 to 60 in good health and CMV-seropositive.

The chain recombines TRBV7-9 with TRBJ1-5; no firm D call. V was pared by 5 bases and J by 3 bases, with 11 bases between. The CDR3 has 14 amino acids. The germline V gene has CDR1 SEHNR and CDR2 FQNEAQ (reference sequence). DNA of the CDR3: TGTGCCAGCAGCCCAATGGCAGACAATCAGCCCCAGCATTTT. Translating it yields CASSPMADNQPQHF.

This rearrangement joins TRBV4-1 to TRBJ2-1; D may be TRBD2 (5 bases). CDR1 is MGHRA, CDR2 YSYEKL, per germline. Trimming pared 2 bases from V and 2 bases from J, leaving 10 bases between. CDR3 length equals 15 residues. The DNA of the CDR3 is TGCGCCAGCAGCCAATTAGGACTGACCTACAATGAGCAGTTCTTC. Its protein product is CASSQLGLTYNEQFF.

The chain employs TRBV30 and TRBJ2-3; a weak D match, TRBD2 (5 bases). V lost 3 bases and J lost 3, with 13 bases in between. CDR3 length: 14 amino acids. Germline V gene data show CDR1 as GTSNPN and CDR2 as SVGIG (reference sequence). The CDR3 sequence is CAWRAGRGTDTQYF. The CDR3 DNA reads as TGTGCCTGGAGGGCCGGACGGGGTACAGATACGCAGTATTTT.

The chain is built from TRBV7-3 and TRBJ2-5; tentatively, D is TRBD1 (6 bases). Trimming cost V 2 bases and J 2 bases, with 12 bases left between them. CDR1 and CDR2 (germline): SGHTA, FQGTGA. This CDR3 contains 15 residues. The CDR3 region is CASSLLGGWQETQYF. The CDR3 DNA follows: TGTGCCAGCAGCTTATTAGGGGGTTGGCAAGAGACCCAGTACTTC.

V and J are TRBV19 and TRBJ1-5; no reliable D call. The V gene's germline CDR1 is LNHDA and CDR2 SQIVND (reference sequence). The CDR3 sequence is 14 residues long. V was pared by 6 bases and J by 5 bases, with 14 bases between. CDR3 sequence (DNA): TGTGCCAGTAGCGCAAGAGGGCGCGATCAGCCCCAGCATTTT. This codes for CASSARGRDQPQHF.

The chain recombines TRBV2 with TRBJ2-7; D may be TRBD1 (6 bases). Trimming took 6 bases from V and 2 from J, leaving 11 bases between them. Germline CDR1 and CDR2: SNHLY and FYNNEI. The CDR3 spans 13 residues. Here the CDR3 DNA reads TGTGCCAGCAGGTGGACAGAGGCCTACGAGCAGTACTTC. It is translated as CASRWTEAYEQYF.

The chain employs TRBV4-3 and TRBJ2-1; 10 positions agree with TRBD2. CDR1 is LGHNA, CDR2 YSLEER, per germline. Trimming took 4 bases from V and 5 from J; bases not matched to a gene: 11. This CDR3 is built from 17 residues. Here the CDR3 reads CASSRSRSGRVNNEQFF. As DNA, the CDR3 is TGCGCCAGCAGCCGATCTCGGAGCGGGAGGGTGAACAATGAGCAGTTCTTC.

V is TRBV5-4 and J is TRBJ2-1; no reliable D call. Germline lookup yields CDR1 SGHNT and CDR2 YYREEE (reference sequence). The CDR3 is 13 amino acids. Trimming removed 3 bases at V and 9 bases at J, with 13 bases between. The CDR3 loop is CASSSSQTGEQFF. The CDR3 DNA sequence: TGTGCCAGCAGCTCGAGTCAGACGGGTGAGCAGTTCTTC.

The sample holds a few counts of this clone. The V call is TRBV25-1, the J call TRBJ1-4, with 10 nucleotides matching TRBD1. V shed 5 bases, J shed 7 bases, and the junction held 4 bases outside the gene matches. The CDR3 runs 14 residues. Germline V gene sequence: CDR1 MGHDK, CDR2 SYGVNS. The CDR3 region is CASSPRDRGEKLFF. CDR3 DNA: TGTGCCAGCAGTCCCCGGGACAGGGGTGAAAAACTGTTTTTT.

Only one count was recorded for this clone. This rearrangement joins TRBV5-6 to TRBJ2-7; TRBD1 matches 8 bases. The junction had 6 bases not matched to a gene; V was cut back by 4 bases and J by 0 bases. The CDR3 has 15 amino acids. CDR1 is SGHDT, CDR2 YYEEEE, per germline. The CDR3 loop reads CASSGGDRSSYEQYF. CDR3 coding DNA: TGTGCCAGCAGCGGTGGGGACAGGAGCTCCTACGAGCAGTACTTC.

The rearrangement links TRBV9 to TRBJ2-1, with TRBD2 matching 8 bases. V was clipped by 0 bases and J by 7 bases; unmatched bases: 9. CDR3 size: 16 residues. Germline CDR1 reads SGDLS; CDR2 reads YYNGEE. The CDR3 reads CASSVGVGAGENEQFF. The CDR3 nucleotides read TGTGCCAGCAGCGTAGGAGTGGGAGCGGGAGAAAATGAGCAGTTCTTC.

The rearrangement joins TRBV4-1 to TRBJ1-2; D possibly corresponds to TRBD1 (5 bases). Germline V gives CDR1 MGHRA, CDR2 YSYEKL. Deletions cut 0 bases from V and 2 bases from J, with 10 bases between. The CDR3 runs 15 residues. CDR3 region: CASSQDRGWNYGYTF. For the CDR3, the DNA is TGCGCCAGCAGCCAAGATCGGGGGTGGAACTATGGCTACACCTTC.

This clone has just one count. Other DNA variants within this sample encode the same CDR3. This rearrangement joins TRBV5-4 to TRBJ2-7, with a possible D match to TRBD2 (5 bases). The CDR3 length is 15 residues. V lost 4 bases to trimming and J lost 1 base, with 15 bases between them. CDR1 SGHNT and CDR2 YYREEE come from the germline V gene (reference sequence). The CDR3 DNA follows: TGTGCCAGCAGCACCAGAGGGCTTCAATCCTACGAGCAGTACTTC. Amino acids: CASSTRGLQSYEQYF.

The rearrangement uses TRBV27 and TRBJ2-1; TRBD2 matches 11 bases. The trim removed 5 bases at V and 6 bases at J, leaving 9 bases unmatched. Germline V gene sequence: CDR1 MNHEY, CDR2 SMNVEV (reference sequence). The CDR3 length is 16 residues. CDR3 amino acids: CASSPTSGSPINEQFF. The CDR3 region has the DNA TGTGCCAGCAGTCCAACTAGCGGGAGCCCCATCAATGAGCAGTTCTTC.

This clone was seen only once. The CDR3 region has the DNA TGTGCCAGCAGCCCCTATCGGGCGGGAGGCTCCTACAATGAGCAGTTCTTC. Protein product: CASSPYRAGGSYNEQFF. The chain recombines TRBV4-2 with TRBJ2-1, with 8 bases that match TRBD2. The CDR3 has 17 residues. The trim removed 4 bases at V and 0 bases at J, leaving 8 bases unmatched. From germline, CDR1 is LGHNA and CDR2 YNFKEQ.

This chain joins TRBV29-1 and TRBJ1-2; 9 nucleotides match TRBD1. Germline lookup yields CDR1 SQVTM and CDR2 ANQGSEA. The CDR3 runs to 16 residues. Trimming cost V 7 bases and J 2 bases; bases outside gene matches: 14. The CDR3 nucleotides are TGCAGCGCCACCGGGACAGGGTTCCGAGGAAACTATGGCTACACCTTC. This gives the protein CSATGTGFRGNYGYTF.

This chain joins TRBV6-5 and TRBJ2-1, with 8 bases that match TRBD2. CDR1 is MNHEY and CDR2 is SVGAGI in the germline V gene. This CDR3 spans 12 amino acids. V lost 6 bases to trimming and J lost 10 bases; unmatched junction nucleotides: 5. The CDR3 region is CASSPPGGEQFF. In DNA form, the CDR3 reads TGTGCCAGCAGCCCTCCGGGGGGGGAGCAGTTCTTC.

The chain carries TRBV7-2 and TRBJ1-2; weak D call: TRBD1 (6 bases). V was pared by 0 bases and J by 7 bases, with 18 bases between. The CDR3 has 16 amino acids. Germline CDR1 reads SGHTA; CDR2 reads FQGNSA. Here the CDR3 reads CASSLARTAVSTGYTF. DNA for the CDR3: TGTGCCAGCAGCTTAGCCAGGACAGCCGTTAGTACTGGCTACACCTTC.

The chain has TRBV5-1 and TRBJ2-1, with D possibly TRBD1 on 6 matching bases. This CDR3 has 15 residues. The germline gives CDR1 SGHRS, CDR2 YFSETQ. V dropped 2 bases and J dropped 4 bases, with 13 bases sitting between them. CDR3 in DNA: TGCGCCAGCAGCTTACAGGGCCCTCAATACAATGAGCAGTTCTTC. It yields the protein CASSLQGPQYNEQFF.